Following are 22 T cell receptor beta chains from one sample sequenced in a study of blood T cells in healthy people across ages. The authors ran a second PCR of roughly 6 to 12 cycles using a sample-barcoded 5' primer and a J-beta primer mix. TCRdb independently ran MiXCR on the 5' RACE reads; one entry per CDR3 protein. The data contain about 1 million distinct CDR3 sequences, less than 25% of them singletons. This same sample was also part of a study on T cells of mothers and their children.

The sample taken for sequencing was blood. The receptor source for this set is a girl aged 2-10 years in good health.

DNA for the CDR3: TGTGCCAGCAAACAGCTCGAAACAGATACGCAGTATTTT. Translation gives CASKQLETDTQYF. The chain recombines TRBV2 with TRBJ2-3; D unresolved. Germline values: CDR1 SNHLY, CDR2 FYNNEI. Trimming cost V 7 bases and J 3 bases, with 11 bases left between them. This CDR3 has 13 amino acids.

This chain joins TRBV28 and TRBJ2-7; 13 nucleotides align to TRBD2. V was clipped by 5 bases and J by 4 bases; unmatched bases: 20. CDR3 length: 20 residues. The germline V gene has CDR1 MDHEN and CDR2 SYDVKM. This CDR3 reads CASSKQTKTSGGVSRYEQYF. The DNA for the CDR3 is TGTGCCAGCAGTAAGCAGACCAAAACTAGCGGGGGGGTTTCAAGGTACGAGCAGTACTTC.

This clonotype was observed a handful of times. The chain couples TRBV29-1 to TRBJ1-2, with D possibly matching TRBD1 (5 bases). Trimming pared 7 bases from V and 0 bases from J, leaving 12 bases between. CDR1 is SQVTM and CDR2 is ANQGSEA in the germline V gene. The length of the CDR3 is 13 residues. CDR3 sequence reads: CSARDGSNYGYTF. The CDR3 DNA reads as TGCAGCGCCCGGGACGGATCTAACTATGGCTACACCTTC.

This clonotype has more than one count but fewer than ten. J is TRBJ2-7 and V is TRBV6-2 or TRBV6-3; D unresolved. V lost 2 bases to trimming and J lost 2 bases, with 4 bases between them. This CDR3 has 12 amino acids. Germline CDR1 MNHEY, CDR2 SVGEGT. For the CDR3, the DNA is TGTGCCAGCAGTTACGTCCCCTACGAGCAGTACTTC. Its protein product is CASSYVPYEQYF.

Points on this clonotype: The junction shows a germline mismatch at one end, possibly a read error. The V and J genes are TRBV11-1 and TRBJ2-7, with TRBD2 as a possible D gene (5 bases). The CDR3 runs 12 residues. The germline V gene encodes CDR1 SGHAT and CDR2 FQDESV (reference sequence). CDR3 DNA: TGTGCCATCAGCCGCGGGTCCTACGAGCAGTACTTC. This codes for CAISRGSYEQYF.

This clonotype has more than one count but fewer than ten. This sequence joins TRBV7-9 and TRBJ2-6; tentatively, D is TRBD1 (6 bases). Germline loops: CDR1 SEHNR, CDR2 FQNEAQ (reference sequence). CDR3 length: 16 residues. The V and J ends lost 3 bases and 5 bases respectively, with 14 bases between them. CDR3 protein: CASSFYRDLWANVLTF. The DNA of the CDR3 is TGTGCCAGCAGCTTCTACAGGGATCTCTGGGCCAACGTCCTGACTTTC.

There are a few counts of this clonotype. The chain links TRBV2 to TRBJ2-1, with D perhaps matching TRBD2 (5 bases). The V and J ends lost 9 bases and 5 bases respectively, with 14 bases between them. Germline CDR1 is SNHLY and CDR2 is FYNNEI. This CDR3 comprises 13 residues. The CDR3 nucleotides are TGTGCCAGGAGGTGGGAGCCAGACAATGAGCAGTTCTTC. Its translation: CARRWEPDNEQFF.

This clonotype was counted only a few times. The rearrangement links TRBV28 to TRBJ2-7, with D uncertain. The CDR3 is 13 residues long. Between the trimmed V and J ends, which lost 2 bases and 3 bases, there was a span of 8 bases. Germline-derived CDR1 and CDR2 are MDHEN and SYDVKM. DNA of the CDR3: TGTGCCAGCAGTTTAGGAAAAAACTACGAGCAGTACTTC. Protein product: CASSLGKNYEQYF.

J is TRBJ2-1 and V is TRBV7-3; no clear D. V gave up 2 bases and J gave up 7 bases, with 9 bases separating them. CDR1 is SGHTA, CDR2 FQGTGA, per germline. The CDR3 length is 13 residues. This CDR3 reads CASSLAQWNEQFF. The CDR3, as DNA: TGTGCCAGCAGCTTAGCTCAGTGGAATGAGCAGTTCTTC.

This clonotype was found a few times. The chain is built from TRBV12-3 or TRBV12-4 and TRBJ1-2; the D is unclear. V lost 5 bases to trimming and J lost 4 bases, with 14 bases between them. CDR3 size: 14 residues. The CDR3 DNA reads TGTGCCAGCAGTCACTCCTCTTCGGGCTATGGCTACACCTTC. This codes for CASSHSSSGYGYTF.

This chain links TRBV12-5 with TRBJ2-3; TRBD2 is a possible D gene (6 bases). The CDR3 sequence is 18 residues long. Germline V gives CDR1 LGHNT, CDR2 FRNRAP. Deletions cut 0 bases from V and 1 base from J, with 17 bases between. In nucleotides, the CDR3 is TGTGCTAGTGGTTTGGTACCTGCTACGGGGGAAGGCACAGATACGCAGTATTTT. Protein: CASGLVPATGEGTDTQYF.

This chain joins TRBV20-1 and TRBJ2-1; a possible D gene is TRBD2 (6 bases). This CDR3 is 13 amino acids long. The germline gives CDR1 DFQATT, CDR2 SNEGSKA (reference sequence). As DNA, the CDR3 is TGCAGCAAGCCGGGACTCGGGTACAATGAGCAGTTCTTC. Translating it yields CSKPGLGYNEQFF.

The J gene is TRBJ1-6, the V gene TRBV12-3 or TRBV12-4; D unresolved. This CDR3 has 13 residues. Trimming cost V 6 bases and J 4 bases, with 7 bases left between them. CDR3 amino acids: CASREPYNSPLHF. The CDR3 DNA reads TGTGCCAGCAGGGAACCTTATAATTCACCCCTCCACTTT.

J is TRBJ2-2 and V is TRBV12-3 or TRBV12-4; perhaps TRBD2 as D (7 bases). The germline V and J ends were trimmed by 3 bases and 6 bases, with 14 bases remaining between them. There are 15 residues in the CDR3. The CDR3 protein is CASSFWGGAPGELFF. The CDR3 DNA reads TGTGCCAGCAGTTTTTGGGGGGGGGCTCCCGGGGAGCTGTTTTTT.

J is TRBJ2-1 and V is TRBV3-1; weak D call: TRBD2 (7 bases). V gave up 1 base and J gave up 4 bases, with 11 bases separating them. CDR1 and CDR2 (germline): LGHDT, YNNKEL (reference sequence). The CDR3 has 15 amino acids. In DNA form, the CDR3 reads TGTGCCAGCAGCCAAGCGGGGGGCCAATACAATGAGCAGTTCTTC. Residues: CASSQAGGQYNEQFF.

This clonotype was observed at least ten times. V gene TRBV7-2 combines with J gene TRBJ2-5; tentatively, D is TRBD1 (7 bases). The V and J ends lost 3 bases and 1 base respectively, with 9 bases between them. This CDR3 spans 14 amino acids. Germline lookup yields CDR1 SGHTA and CDR2 FQGNSA. The CDR3 bases are TGTGCCAGCAGCTTTCAGGGGGGCCAAGAGACCCAGTACTTC. Its translation is CASSFQGGQETQYF.

The chain links TRBV5-1 to TRBJ2-7; 11 bases are a match to TRBD2. The ends lost 4 bases at V and 0 bases at J; junction bases unmatched: 12. This CDR3 is built from 18 residues. The germline V gene encodes CDR1 SGHRS and CDR2 YFSETQ. DNA for the CDR3: TGCGCCAGCAGCAAATTCGGTAGCGGGAGGGACTTCTCCTACGAGCAGTACTTC. It is translated as CASSKFGSGRDFSYEQYF.

The CDR3 sequence: CASSVISGGEQFF. CDR3 nucleotides: TGTGCCAGCAGCGTGATCAGCGGTGGTGAGCAGTTCTTC. The gene calls are TRBV7-3 and TRBJ2-5; weak D call: TRBD2 (5 bases). The DNA end lines up better with TRBJ2-1; the J call may be wrong. Germline values: CDR1 SGHTA, CDR2 FQGTGA. This CDR3 contains 13 residues.

This clonotype occurred a few times. The V gene is TRBV12-3 or TRBV12-4, the J gene TRBJ2-1, with a tentative D call TRBD1 (5 bases). The CDR3 is 14 residues long. V lost 9 bases and J lost 4, with 16 bases in between. The CDR3 is CASAGQGPYNEQFF. In nucleotides, the CDR3 is TGTGCCAGTGCCGGGCAGGGTCCTTACAATGAGCAGTTCTTC.

The sample holds a few counts of this clonotype. This chain links TRBV7-2 with TRBJ2-5; D perhaps matches TRBD2 (5 bases). This CDR3 comprises 13 residues. V was cut by 5 bases and J by 4 bases, with 11 bases left in between. Germline CDR1 and CDR2: SGHTA and FQGNSA. The CDR3 region is CASSPEDGETQYF. The CDR3 bases are TGTGCCAGCAGCCCGGAGGACGGAGAGACCCAGTACTTC.

The genes are TRBV7-2 and TRBJ2-5; the match to TRBD2 covers 7 bases. This CDR3 region has 15 residues. Trimming cost V 7 bases and J 5 bases; bases outside gene matches: 13. Germline CDR1 reads SGHTA; CDR2 reads FQGNSA. The CDR3 DNA reads as TGTGCCAGCACCCGGGAGGCGGGCCCAGGGGAGACCCAGTACTTC. Translated: CASTREAGPGETQYF.

The chain combines TRBV7-3 with TRBJ2-1, with D unresolved. The V end lost 2 bases, the J end lost 5 bases, and 13 bases lay between the germline ends. Germline V gene lookup returns CDR1 SGHTA and CDR2 FQGTGA. The CDR3 consists of 15 residues. The CDR3 DNA reads as TGTGCCAGCAGCTTATCGAGTTCCAATAACAATGAGCAGTTCTTC. This translates into CASSLSSSNNNEQFF.